These 8 T cell receptor beta chains came from one sample sequenced in a study of blood T cell repertoires in COVID-19. The table came from immunoSEQ multiplex PCR; TCRdb's copy has only in-frame clones and leaves some out. This sample has more than 200,000 clones, with about 88% found just once. The sequenced material came from peripheral blood. These TCRs come from a man between 70 and 80 years old with acute or convalescent COVID-19.

A single count supports this clone. The rearrangement links TRBV5-1 to TRBJ2-4, with a weak D call TRBD1 (6 bases). V gave up 3 bases and J gave up 6 bases, with 10 bases separating them. The CDR3 covers 13 residues. From germline, CDR1 is SGHRS and CDR2 YFSETQ. This CDR3 is CASSSGQPNIQYF. The CDR3 region has the DNA TGCGCCAGCAGCTCTGGACAGCCAAACATTCAGTACTTC.

The table lists this clone with a few counts. This chain links TRBV30 with TRBJ2-7; tentative D call: TRBD1 (6 bases). Germline assignment: CDR1 GTSNPN and CDR2 SVGIG (reference sequence). CDR3 length equals 14 residues. With 0 bases removed from V and 0 bases from J, the gap between germline ends came to 9 bases. The CDR3 here is CAWSVAGVSYEQYF. CDR3 nucleotide sequence: TGTGCCTGGAGTGTTGCAGGGGTCTCCTACGAGCAGTACTTC.

The chain links TRBV5-4 to TRBJ2-3; 10 nucleotides align to TRBD2. The CDR3 is 16 residues long. Germline V CDR1 and CDR2: SGHNT, YYREEE (reference sequence). Trimming at V came to 0 bases and at J to 4 bases, leaving 5 bases not matched to a gene. CDR3 region: CASSLAAGGPPDTQYF. The CDR3 DNA is TGTGCCAGCAGCTTGGCAGCGGGAGGGCCCCCAGATACGCAGTATTTT. Full variable domain (missing parts from reference TRBV5-4 and TRBJ2-3): ETGVTQSPTHLIKTRGQQVTLRCSSQSGHNTVSWYQQALGQGPQFIFQYYREEENGRGNFPPRFSGLQFPNYSSELNVNALELDDSALYLCASSLAAGGPPDTQYFGPGTRLTVL.

The rearrangement uses TRBV20-1 and TRBJ2-1, with 9 bases that match TRBD1. Germline trimming cut 5 bases from V and 10 bases from J; bases unmatched to any gene: 3. This CDR3 spans 11 amino acids. Germline CDR1 reads DFQATT; CDR2 reads SNEGSKA (reference sequence). The CDR3 coding sequence is TGCAGTGCTCGGGACAGGGACGAGCAGTTCTTC. It yields the protein CSARDRDEQFF.

The chain links TRBV10-3 to TRBJ1-3; 9 positions agree with TRBD1. The CDR3 sequence is 14 residues long. Trimming took 4 bases from V and 4 from J; bases not matched to a gene: 2. The germline gives CDR1 ENHRY, CDR2 SYGVKD. The CDR3 nucleotides are TGTGCCATCAGTGGGACAGGGGAGGGAAACACCATATATTTT. Its protein is CAISGTGEGNTIYF.

This chain uses TRBV4-1 with TRBJ1-2, with D hard to call. V was trimmed by 0 bases and J by 1 base, leaving 12 bases between them. The CDR3 is 16 amino acids. The germline gives CDR1 MGHRA, CDR2 YSYEKL. CDR3 amino acids: CASSQDRVGFNYGYTF. In nucleotides, the CDR3 is TGCGCCAGCAGCCAAGATCGGGTCGGCTTTAACTATGGCTACACCTTC.

The genes are TRBV18 and TRBJ2-1; D is possibly TRBD2 (6 bases). This CDR3 is 14 amino acids long. Per germline, CDR1 KGHSH and CDR2 LQKENI. V shed 3 bases and J shed 2 bases, with 8 bases lying between them. Here the CDR3 reads CASSPGGTYNEQFF. The CDR3 region has the DNA TGTGCCAGCTCACCTGGGGGGACCTACAATGAGCAGTTCTTC.

This clone was observed once. The chain is built from TRBV18 and TRBJ2-1; 9 bases fit TRBD2. The CDR3 totals 15 residues. Germline loops: CDR1 KGHSH, CDR2 LQKENI. After removal of 2 bases from V and 3 bases from J, the junction contained 2 bases not matched to a gene. The CDR3 region has the DNA TGTGCCAGCTCACCATTAGCGGGAGTCTACAATGAGCAGTTCTTC. Translation gives CASSPLAGVYNEQFF.